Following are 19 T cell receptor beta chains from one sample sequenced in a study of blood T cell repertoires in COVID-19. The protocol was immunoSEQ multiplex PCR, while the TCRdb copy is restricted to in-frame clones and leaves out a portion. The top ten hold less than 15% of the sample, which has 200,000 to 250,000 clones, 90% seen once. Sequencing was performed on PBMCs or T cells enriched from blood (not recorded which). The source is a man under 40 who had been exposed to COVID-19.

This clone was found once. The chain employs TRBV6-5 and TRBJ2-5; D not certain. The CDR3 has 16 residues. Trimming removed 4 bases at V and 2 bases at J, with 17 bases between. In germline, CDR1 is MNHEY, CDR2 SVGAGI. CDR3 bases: TGTGCCAGCAGTTCACGTAGAGTAGTAGATCAAGAGACCCAGTACTTC. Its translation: CASSSRRVVDQETQYF.

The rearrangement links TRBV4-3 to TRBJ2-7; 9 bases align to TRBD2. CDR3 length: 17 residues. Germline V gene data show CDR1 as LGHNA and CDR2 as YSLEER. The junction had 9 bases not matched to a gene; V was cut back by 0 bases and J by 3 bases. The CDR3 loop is CASSQDIAGGLFYEQYF. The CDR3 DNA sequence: TGCGCCAGCAGCCAAGATATCGCGGGGGGGCTATTCTACGAGCAGTACTTC.

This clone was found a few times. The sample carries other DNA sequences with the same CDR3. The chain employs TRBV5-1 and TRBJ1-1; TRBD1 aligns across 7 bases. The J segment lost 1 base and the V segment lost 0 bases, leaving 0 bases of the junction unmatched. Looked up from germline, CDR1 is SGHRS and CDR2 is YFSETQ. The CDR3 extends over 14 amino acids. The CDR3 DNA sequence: TGCGCCAGCAGCTTGGACAGGGGGAACACTGAAGCTTTCTTT. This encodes CASSLDRGNTEAFF.

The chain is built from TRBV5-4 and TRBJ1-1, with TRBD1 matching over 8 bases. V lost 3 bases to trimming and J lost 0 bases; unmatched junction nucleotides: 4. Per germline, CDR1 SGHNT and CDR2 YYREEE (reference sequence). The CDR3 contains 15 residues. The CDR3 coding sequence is TGTGCCAGCAGCTCCGGACAGGGCTTGAACACTGAAGCTTTCTTT. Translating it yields CASSSGQGLNTEAFF.

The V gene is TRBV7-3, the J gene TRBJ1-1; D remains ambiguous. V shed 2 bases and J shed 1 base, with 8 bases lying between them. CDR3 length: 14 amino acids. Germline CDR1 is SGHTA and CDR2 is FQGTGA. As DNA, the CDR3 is TGTGCCAGCAGCTTAGTCGGGAGGAACACTGAAGCTTTCTTT. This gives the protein CASSLVGRNTEAFF.

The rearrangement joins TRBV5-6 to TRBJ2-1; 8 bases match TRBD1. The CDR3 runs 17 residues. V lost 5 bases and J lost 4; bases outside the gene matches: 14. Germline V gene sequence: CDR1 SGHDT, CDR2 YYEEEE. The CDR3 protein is CASRPFQGAGSYNEQFF. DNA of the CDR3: TGTGCCAGCAGACCCTTCCAGGGGGCTGGGTCTTACAATGAGCAGTTCTTC.

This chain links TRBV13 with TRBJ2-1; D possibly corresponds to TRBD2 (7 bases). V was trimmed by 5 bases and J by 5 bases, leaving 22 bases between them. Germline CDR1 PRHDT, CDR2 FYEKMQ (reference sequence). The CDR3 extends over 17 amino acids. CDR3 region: CASSRKGGGIGNNEQFF. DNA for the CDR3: TGTGCCAGCAGCCGCAAGGGGGGGGGCATCGGAAACAATGAGCAGTTCTTC.

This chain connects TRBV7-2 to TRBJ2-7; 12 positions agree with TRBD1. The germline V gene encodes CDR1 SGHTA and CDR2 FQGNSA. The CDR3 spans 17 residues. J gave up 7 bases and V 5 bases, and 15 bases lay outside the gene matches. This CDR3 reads CASSQQSPGQGAREQYF. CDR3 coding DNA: TGTGCCAGCAGCCAACAATCTCCGGGACAGGGGGCGCGAGAGCAGTACTTC.

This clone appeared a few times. The CDR3 sequence: CASSIERGSPLHF. DNA of the CDR3: TGCGCCAGCAGCATAGAGCGGGGTTCACCCCTCCACTTT. The V and J genes are TRBV5-1 and TRBJ1-6; D remains unclear. V gave up 4 bases and J gave up 9 bases, with 11 bases separating them. The CDR3 is 13 amino acids. Germline lookup yields CDR1 SGHRS and CDR2 YFSETQ.

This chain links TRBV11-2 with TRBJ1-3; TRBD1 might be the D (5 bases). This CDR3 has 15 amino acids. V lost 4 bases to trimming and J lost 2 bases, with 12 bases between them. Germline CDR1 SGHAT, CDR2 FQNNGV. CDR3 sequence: CASSWVVGAGNTIYF. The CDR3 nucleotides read TGTGCCAGCAGCTGGGTCGTAGGGGCTGGAAACACCATATATTTT.

The CDR3 DNA follows: TGTGCCAGCAGCTTGGCTGGGACAGGGGGCTATGGCTACACCTTC. Protein: CASSLAGTGGYGYTF. V gene TRBV5-5 combines with J gene TRBJ1-2; 11 nucleotides line up with TRBD1. The CDR3 is 15 amino acids. Trimming at V came to 0 bases and at J to 4 bases, leaving 2 bases not matched to a gene. Per the germline V gene, CDR1 is SGHKS and CDR2 is YYEKEE (reference sequence).

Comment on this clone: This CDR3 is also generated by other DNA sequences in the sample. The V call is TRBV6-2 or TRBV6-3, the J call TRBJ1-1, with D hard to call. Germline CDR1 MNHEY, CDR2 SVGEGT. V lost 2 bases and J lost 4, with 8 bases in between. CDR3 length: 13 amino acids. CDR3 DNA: TGTGCCAGCAGTTACGTGGGAGGCACTGAAGCTTTCTTT. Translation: CASSYVGGTEAFF.

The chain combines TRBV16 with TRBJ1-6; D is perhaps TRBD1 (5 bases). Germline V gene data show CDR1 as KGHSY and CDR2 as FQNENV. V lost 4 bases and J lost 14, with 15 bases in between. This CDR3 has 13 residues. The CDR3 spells CASSPSEGRALHF. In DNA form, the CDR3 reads TGTGCCAGCAGCCCCTCGGAGGGGAGGGCCCTCCACTTT.

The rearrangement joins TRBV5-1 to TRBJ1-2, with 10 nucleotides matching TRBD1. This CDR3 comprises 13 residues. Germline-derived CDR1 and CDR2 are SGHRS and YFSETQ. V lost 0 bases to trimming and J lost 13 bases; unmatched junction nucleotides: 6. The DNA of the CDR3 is TGCGCCAGCAGCTTGGCGGGGACAGGGGTTGGCACCTTC. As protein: CASSLAGTGVGTF.

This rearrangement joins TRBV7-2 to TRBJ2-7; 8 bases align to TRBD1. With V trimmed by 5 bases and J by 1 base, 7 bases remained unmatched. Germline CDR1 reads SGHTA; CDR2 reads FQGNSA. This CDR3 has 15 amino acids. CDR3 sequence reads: CASSLRTGSSYEQYF. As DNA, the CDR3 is TGTGCCAGCAGCCTTCGGACAGGGTCTTCCTACGAGCAGTACTTC.

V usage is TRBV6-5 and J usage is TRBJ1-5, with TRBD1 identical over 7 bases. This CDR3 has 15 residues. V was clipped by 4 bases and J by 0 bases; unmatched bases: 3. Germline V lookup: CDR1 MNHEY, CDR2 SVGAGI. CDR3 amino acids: CASSFRTGSNQPQHF. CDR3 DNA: TGTGCCAGCAGTTTCAGGACAGGTAGCAATCAGCCCCAGCATTTT.

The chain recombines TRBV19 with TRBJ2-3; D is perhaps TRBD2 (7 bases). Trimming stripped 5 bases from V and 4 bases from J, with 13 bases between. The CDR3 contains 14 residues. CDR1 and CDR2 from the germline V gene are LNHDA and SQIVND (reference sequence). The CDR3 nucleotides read TGTGCCAGTAGTGGGGGGGCCGGTCCAGATACGCAGTATTTT. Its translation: CASSGGAGPDTQYF. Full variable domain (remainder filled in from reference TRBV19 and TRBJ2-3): DGGITQSPKYLFRKEGQNVTLSCEQNLNHDAMYWYRQDPGQGLRLIYYSQIVNDFQKGDIAEGYSVSREKKESFPLTVTSAQKNPTAFYLCASSGGAGPDTQYFGPGTRLTVL.

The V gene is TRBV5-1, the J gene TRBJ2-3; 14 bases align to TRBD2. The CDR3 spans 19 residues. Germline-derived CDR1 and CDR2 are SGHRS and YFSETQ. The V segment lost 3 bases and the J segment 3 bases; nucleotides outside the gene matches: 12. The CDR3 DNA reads TGCGCCAGCAGCTCTACGGGACTAGCGGGGGTGATGAGTACAGATACGCAGTATTTT. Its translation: CASSSTGLAGVMSTDTQYF.

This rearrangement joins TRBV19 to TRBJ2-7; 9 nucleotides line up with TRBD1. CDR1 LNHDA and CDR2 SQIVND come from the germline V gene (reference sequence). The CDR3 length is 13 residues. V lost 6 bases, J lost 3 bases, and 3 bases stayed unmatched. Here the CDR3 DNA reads TGTGCCAGTAGGGGACAGGGAATCTACGAGCAGTACTTC. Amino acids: CASRGQGIYEQYF.